These T cell receptor beta chains were read from a single sample in a study of T cell repertoires in cytomegalovirus infection. TCRdb re-called the reads through MiXCR, storing one row per CDR3 protein. The repertoire holds 110,000 to 150,000 distinct CDR3 sequences, with about 6.5% as singletons. What was sequenced was PBMCs. The receptors were sampled from a human donor in good health (CMV status not recorded). Some clones in this sample may be carry-over from other donors' samples. The CDR3 runs from the conserved cysteine through the conserved F or W. The order of the fields is D gene, clone size, V gene, J gene, CDR3 protein, CDR3 DNA. A D gene is named only where the DNA matches it firmly. The listing skips clone size in some rows; elsewhere it reads once, few, many or a size class.

>TRBD1|many|TRBV2|TRBJ2-1
CASRLSPGQINNEQFF
TGTGCCAGCAGACTTTCCCCGGGACAGATAAACAATGAGCAGTTCTTC
>-|-|TRBV20-1|TRBJ2-1
CSATRGLSYNEQFF
TGCAGTGCAACGAGGGGTCTCTCCTACAATGAGCAGTTCTTC
>-|few|TRBV20-1|TRBJ2-7
CSARGREVGNYEQYF
TGCAGTGCTAGAGGCAGGGAGGTCGGGAACTACGAGCAGTACTTC
>TRBD1|many|TRBV7-6|TRBJ2-7
CASSSSRQGQGYEQYF
TGTGCCAGCAGCTCCAGTAGGCAGGGACAGGGCTACGAGCAGTACTTC
>-|many|TRBV7-2|TRBJ2-7
CASSHDSHSYEQYF
TGTGCCAGCAGCCACGACAGTCACTCCTACGAGCAGTACTTC
>-|many|TRBV7-2|TRBJ1-2
CASSSPDGRGGRANYGYTF
TGTGCCAGCAGCTCACCGGACGGTCGCGGAGGGCGGGCTAACTATGGCTACACCTTC
>-|few|TRBV7-2|TRBJ2-3
CASSLGPVSTDTQYF
TGTGCCAGCAGCCTAGGTCCCGTTAGCACAGATACGCAGTATTTT
>TRBD2|-|TRBV20-1|TRBJ2-1
CSAPQAGGYNEQFF
TGCAGTGCTCCCCAAGCGGGGGGATACAATGAGCAGTTCTTC
>TRBD1|many|TRBV4-1|TRBJ1-2
CASSQEAGRGPYGYTF
TGCGCCAGCAGCCAAGAAGCAGGCAGGGGGCCATATGGCTACACCTTC
>-|-|TRBV20-1|TRBJ2-5
CSARYGFQETQYF
TGCAGTGCTAGATACGGGTTCCAAGAGACCCAGTACTTC
>TRBD1|-|TRBV10-3|TRBJ2-6
CAISFAGGTGGAGANVLTF
TGTGCCATCAGCTTCGCGGGCGGGACAGGGGGCGCTGGGGCCAACGTCCTGACTTTC
>-|many|TRBV12-5|TRBJ2-7
CASGPSPAARGLAEQYF
TGTGCTAGTGGTCCCTCTCCCGCAGCCCGCGGTCTAGCCGAGCAGTACTTC
>-|-|TRBV29-1|TRBJ2-1
CSVPRGDDYNEQFF
TGCAGCGTTCCTCGCGGAGATGACTACAATGAGCAGTTCTTC
>-|many|TRBV7-8|TRBJ2-7
CASSLGRRLYEQYF
TGTGCCAGCAGCTTAGGAAGGCGCCTCTACGAGCAGTACTTC
>-|many|TRBV28|TRBJ1-5
CASSEPTREENQPQHF
TGTGCCAGCAGTGAACCTACTAGGGAGGAAAATCAGCCCCAGCATTTT
>-|-|TRBV28|TRBJ2-1
CASSLFLRENEQFF
TGTGCCAGCAGTTTATTCCTCAGGGAAAATGAGCAGTTCTTC
>-|few|TRBV20-1|TRBJ1-6
CSARSNEGSPLHF
TGCAGTGCTAGGTCGAATGAAGGATCACCCCTCCACTTT
>-|many|TRBV7-2|TRBJ1-2
CASSRGVNYGYTF
TGTGCCAGCAGCCGAGGGGTTAACTATGGCTACACCTTC
>-|many|TRBV19|TRBJ1-5
CASSTQQRQPQHF
TGTGCCAGTAGTACGCAACAGCGGCAGCCCCAGCATTTT
>TRBD1|-|TRBV4-2|TRBJ2-7
CASSQDLDRAGEQYF
TGTGCCAGCAGCCAAGATCTGGACAGGGCGGGCGAGCAGTACTTC
>TRBD1|many|TRBV7-8|TRBJ2-1
CASSLVGTGPYNEQFF
TGTGCCAGCAGCTTAGTAGGGACAGGGCCGTACAATGAGCAGTTCTTC
>-|many|TRBV6-5|TRBJ2-7
CASSYSTGASYEQYF
TGTGCCAGCAGTTACTCGACGGGGGCGTCCTACGAGCAGTACTTC
>TRBD1|many|TRBV7-8|TRBJ1-4
CASRPGQARTNEKLFF
TGTGCCAGCAGACCCGGACAGGCCAGAACTAATGAAAAACTGTTTTTT
>-|many|TRBV7-2|TRBJ2-1
CASSLGEGDFSYNEQFF
TGTGCCAGCAGCTTGGGGGAAGGGGACTTCTCCTACAATGAGCAGTTCTTC
>-|-|TRBV9|TRBJ2-7
CASSEGEGRFYEQYF
TGTGCCAGCAGCGAGGGGGAGGGACGGTTCTACGAGCAGTACTTC
>TRBD1|many|TRBV7-8|TRBJ1-5
CASSSPTGTGQPQHF
TGTGCCAGCAGCTCACCGACAGGGACGGGGCAGCCCCAGCATTTT
>-|few|TRBV20-1|TRBJ2-1
CSARFYNEQFF
TGCAGTGCTCGTTTCTACAATGAGCAGTTCTTC
>TRBD1|many|TRBV6-2/TRBV6-3|TRBJ1-5
CASSPQGARNQPQHF
TGTGCCAGCAGTCCACAGGGGGCGCGAAATCAGCCCCAGCATTTT
>-|few|TRBV6-2/TRBV6-3|TRBJ2-1
CASSPGAGEQFF
TGTGCCAGCAGCCCTGGGGCGGGGGAGCAGTTCTTC
>-|many|TRBV7-6|TRBJ2-7
CASSLAGSGDYEQYF
TGTGCCAGCAGCTTAGCAGGGTCTGGTGACTACGAGCAGTACTTC
>TRBD1|many|TRBV24-1|TRBJ2-3
CATSDGGQGTDTQYF
TGTGCCACCAGTGATGGGGGACAGGGGACAGATACGCAGTATTTT
>-|few|TRBV14|TRBJ2-1
CASSQRLKGSSNEQFF
TGTGCCAGCAGCCAACGCCTAAAGGGGTCATCTAATGAGCAGTTCTTC
>-|many|TRBV7-9|TRBJ1-5
CASSSTGRPQHF
TGTGCCAGCAGCTCCACGGGGAGGCCCCAGCATTTT
>TRBD2|-|TRBV12-5|TRBJ2-1
CASGFETSGQTYNEQFF
TGTGCTAGTGGTTTCGAGACTAGCGGGCAAACTTACAATGAGCAGTTCTTC
>-|many|TRBV12-3/TRBV12-4|TRBJ1-1
CASTLYGPEAFF
TGTGCCAGCACCTTATATGGCCCTGAAGCTTTCTTT
>TRBD1|-|TRBV20-1|TRBJ1-2
CSARGTGDYGYTF
TGCAGTGCTAGGGGGACAGGGGACTATGGCTACACCTTC
>-|many|TRBV7-2|TRBJ1-1
CASSRMGHGNTEAFF
TGTGCCAGCAGCCGGATGGGACACGGGAACACTGAAGCTTTCTTT
>-|many|TRBV10-3|TRBJ2-3
CAISVGQGGTDTQYF
TGTGCCATCAGTGTCGGACAGGGAGGGACAGATACGCAGTATTTT
>-|-|TRBV18|TRBJ1-6
CASSASSSPLHF
TGTGCCAGCTCAGCATCCAGTTCACCCCTCCACTTT
>-|many|TRBV6-2/TRBV6-3|TRBJ2-1
CASRTSGSRNNEQFF
TGTGCCAGCAGGACGAGCGGGTCACGAAACAATGAGCAGTTCTTC
>-|few|TRBV5-8|TRBJ1-6
CASSLTGTGPSPLHF
TGTGCCAGCAGCCTGACAGGTACAGGGCCTTCACCCCTCCACTTT
>-|many|TRBV2|TRBJ2-1
CASSAANEQFF
TGTGCCAGCAGTGCCGCCAATGAGCAGTTCTTC
>-|many|TRBV6-5|TRBJ2-7
CASSPDSFSYEQYF
TGTGCCAGCAGTCCGGACAGCTTCTCCTACGAGCAGTACTTC
>TRBD1|few|TRBV5-1|TRBJ1-1
CASSKDRMNTEAFF
TGCGCCAGCAGCAAGGACAGGATGAACACTGAAGCTTTCTTT
>TRBD1|-|TRBV28|TRBJ1-3
CASSDILQGVAGTIYF
TGTGCCAGCAGCGATATTCTACAGGGGGTCGCGGGCACCATATATTTT
>TRBD1|many|TRBV28|TRBJ2-3
CASSADRGISTDTQYF
TGTGCCAGCAGTGCGGACAGGGGGATTAGCACAGATACGCAGTATTTT
>TRBD2|many|TRBV7-2|TRBJ2-3
CASSRRLAGSTDTQYF
TGTGCCAGCAGCCGCCGACTAGCGGGGAGCACAGATACGCAGTATTTT
>-|many|TRBV9|TRBJ2-1
CASSPRGDKGGYNEQFF
TGTGCCAGCAGCCCTCGGGGGGATAAGGGGGGGTACAATGAGCAGTTCTTC
>-|few|TRBV24-1|TRBJ2-1
CATSDSGGPKAREQFF
TGTGCCACCAGTGATTCCGGAGGCCCGAAGGCGCGCGAGCAGTTCTTC
>TRBD1|many|TRBV7-2|TRBJ1-5
CASSLSLGTGGGGPQHF
TGTGCCAGCAGCTTATCGCTCGGGACAGGGGGAGGTGGGCCCCAGCATTTT
>-|many|TRBV10-3|TRBJ1-2
CAISEPAGAKGYTF
TGTGCCATCAGTGAGCCCGCGGGGGCGAAAGGCTACACCTTC
>TRBD1|few|TRBV7-8|TRBJ2-5
CASSLATGTGGETQYF
TGTGCCAGCAGCTTAGCGACCGGGACAGGGGGCGAGACCCAGTACTTC
>-|many|TRBV12-3/TRBV12-4|TRBJ1-3
CASSPVRGAFGNTIYF
TGTGCCAGCTCCCCGGTACGCGGGGCGTTTGGAAACACCATATATTTT
>-|few|TRBV14|TRBJ2-7
CASSQGRHGRATYEQYF
TGTGCCAGCAGCCAAGGAAGGCACGGCAGGGCCACCTACGAGCAGTACTTC
>TRBD1|-|TRBV27|TRBJ2-7
CASSFAGQGNKKYF
TGTGCCAGCAGTTTCGCGGGACAGGGGAATAAGAAGTACTTC
>-|-|TRBV9|TRBJ1-2
CASSARQGSSHGYTF
TGTGCCAGCAGCGCCCGACAAGGCTCCTCTCATGGCTACACCTTC
>TRBD2|-|TRBV12-3/TRBV12-4|TRBJ2-1
CASRTSGSSYNEQFF
TGTGCCAGCCGAACTAGCGGGAGCTCCTACAATGAGCAGTTCTTC
>-|many|TRBV7-8|TRBJ1-5
CASSGQAFGHQPQHF
TGTGCCAGCAGCGGGCAGGCTTTCGGCCATCAGCCCCAGCATTTT